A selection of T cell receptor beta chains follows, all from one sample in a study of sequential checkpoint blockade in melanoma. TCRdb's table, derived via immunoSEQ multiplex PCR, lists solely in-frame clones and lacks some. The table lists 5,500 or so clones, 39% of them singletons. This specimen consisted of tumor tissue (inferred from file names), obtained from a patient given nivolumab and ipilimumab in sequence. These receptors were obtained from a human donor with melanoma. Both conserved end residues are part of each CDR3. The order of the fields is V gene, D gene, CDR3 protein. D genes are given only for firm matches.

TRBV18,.,CASSPLGDNQPQHF
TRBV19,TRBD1,CASSTGGANNEQFF
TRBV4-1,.,CASSQARDYGYTF
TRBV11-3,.,CASSLRPDSNQPQHF
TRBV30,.,CAWSGWGQNQPQHF
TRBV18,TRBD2,CASSPSGLADYEQYF
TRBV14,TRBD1,CASRDTGTGGYEQYF
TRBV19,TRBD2,CASKLSGAYNEQFF
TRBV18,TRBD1,CASALPGQGLLNTGELFF
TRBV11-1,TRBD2,CASSRTSGRSFTGELFF
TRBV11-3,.,CASSNPQGSTDTQYF
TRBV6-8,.,CASSQGYRETQYF
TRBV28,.,CASSLGHRGRGYTF
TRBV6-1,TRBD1,CASSEAERGLETQYF
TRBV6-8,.,CASSTLGGGGQETQYF
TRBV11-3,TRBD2,CASSLGTSGRAGELFF
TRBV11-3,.,CASSPRGLGTDTQYF
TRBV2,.,CASNLGGQVTSYEQYF
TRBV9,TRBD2,CASVEWALAGGSSYNEQFF
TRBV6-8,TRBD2,CASSVGAGVTGELFF
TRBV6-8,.,CAIRRELYNEQFF
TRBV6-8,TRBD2,CASRTSAGEQYF
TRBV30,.,CAWRKLDSGNTIYF
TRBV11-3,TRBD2,CASSSRLAGGVEQYF
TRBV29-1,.,CSVVLEITDNEQFF
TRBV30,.,CAWSEGIGAMNTEAFF
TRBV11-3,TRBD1,CASRSLRTGEPAFF
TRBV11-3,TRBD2,CASSPLAGGTDTQYF
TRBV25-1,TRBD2,CASSAGTSGSTDTQYF
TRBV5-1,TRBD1,CASSFPGQGAIVPDYTF
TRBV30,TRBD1,CAWVEKSYRGNTEAFF
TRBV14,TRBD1,CASSQKGAWIETQYF
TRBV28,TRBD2,CASRSSGRESYEQYF
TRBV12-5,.,CASTDDRYEQYF
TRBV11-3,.,CASSPGTHQYYGYTF
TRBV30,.,CAWSWVNEQFF
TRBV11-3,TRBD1,CASSKDRGVYNEQFF
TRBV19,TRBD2,CATRTSETYEQYF
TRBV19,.,CASSIDIVPGGNQPQHF
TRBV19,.,CASIARTVGANVLTF
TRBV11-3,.,CASSPRVRTGVDTQYF
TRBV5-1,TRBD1,CASSLTGTGNEKLFF
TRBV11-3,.,CASSLGQGGEKLFF
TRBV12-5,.,CASGGSNYNEQFF
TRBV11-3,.,CASSLRPASAYQETQYF
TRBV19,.,CASSTTREPSSWQYF
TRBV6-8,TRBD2,CASSLADLMDEQFF
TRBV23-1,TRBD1,CASTQGLGTEAFF
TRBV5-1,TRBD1,CASSQSVGGLTEAFF
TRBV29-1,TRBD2,CSVDEDRASGRVGKTQYF
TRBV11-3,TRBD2,CASSSTSGLYEQYF
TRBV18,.,CASSPQQGPNQPQHF
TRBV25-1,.,CASSNPGGPRETQYF